The present T cell receptor (beta chain) was sequenced within a study of post-analysis software for immune sequencing data. About the research overall: Disease trajectories encompassed relapsing-remitting, secondary progressive and progressive-relapsing multiple sclerosis. The study's findings and limits: Controls showed significantly higher normalized Chao1 diversity than did multiple sclerosis patients. Under the F measure, samples that were prepared in one batch clustered strongly together. Compared with controls, patients had more of about 5 TRBV segments, including TRBV5-6, TRBV5-1 and TRBV20-1.

V was shortened by 5 bases and J by 5 bases, with 15 bases between the two germline ends. Germline values: CDR1 MNHEY, CDR2 SVGAGI. CDR3 length equals 14 residues. Researchers reported that TCR beta cDNA libraries carried unique molecular identifiers. There were roughly 0.95 to 10 million T cells, and some 500,000 cDNA molecules came from them. One entry per CDR3 protein results from TCRdb running MiXCR on the PCR reads. Of roughly 730,000 distinct CDR3 sequences in the sample, less than 35% were seen once. Comment on this clonotype: As yet, its antigen is unknown.

The sequence was obtained from a girl aged 10 to 17 with multiple sclerosis. The sequencing sample was made of blood. V usage is TRBV6-5 and J usage is TRBJ2-5, with D possibly TRBD1 on 6 matching bases. The CDR3 spells CASSRAGTYETQYF. The CDR3 DNA sequence: TGTGCCAGCAGTAGAGCCGGGACATACGAGACCCAGTACTTC.